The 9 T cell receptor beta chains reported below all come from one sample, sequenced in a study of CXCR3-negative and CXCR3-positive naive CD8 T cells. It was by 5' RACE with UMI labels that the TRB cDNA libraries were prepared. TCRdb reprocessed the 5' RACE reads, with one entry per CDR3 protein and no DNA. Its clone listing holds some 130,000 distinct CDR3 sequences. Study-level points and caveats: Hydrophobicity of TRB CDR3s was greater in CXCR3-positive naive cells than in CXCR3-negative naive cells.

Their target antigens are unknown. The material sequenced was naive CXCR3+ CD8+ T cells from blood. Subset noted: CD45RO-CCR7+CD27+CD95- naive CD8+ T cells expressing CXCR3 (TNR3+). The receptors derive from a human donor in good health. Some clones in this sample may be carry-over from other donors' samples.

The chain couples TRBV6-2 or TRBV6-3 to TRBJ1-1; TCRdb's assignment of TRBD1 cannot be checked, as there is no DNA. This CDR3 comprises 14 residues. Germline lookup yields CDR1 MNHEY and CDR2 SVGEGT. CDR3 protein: CASSYTGPNTEAFF.

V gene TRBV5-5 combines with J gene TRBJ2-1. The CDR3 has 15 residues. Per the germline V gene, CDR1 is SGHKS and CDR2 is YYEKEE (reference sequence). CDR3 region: CASSSGRSSYNEQFF.

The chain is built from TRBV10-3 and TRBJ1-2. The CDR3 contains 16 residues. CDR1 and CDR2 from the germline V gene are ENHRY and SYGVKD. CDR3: CAMRKREDFFNYGYTF.

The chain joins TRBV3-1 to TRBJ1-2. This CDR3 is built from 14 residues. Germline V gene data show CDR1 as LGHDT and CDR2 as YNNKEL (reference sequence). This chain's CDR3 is CASSQGASSYGYTF.

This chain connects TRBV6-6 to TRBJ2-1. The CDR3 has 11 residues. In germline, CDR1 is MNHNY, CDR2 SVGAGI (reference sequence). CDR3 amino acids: CASSLAREQFF.

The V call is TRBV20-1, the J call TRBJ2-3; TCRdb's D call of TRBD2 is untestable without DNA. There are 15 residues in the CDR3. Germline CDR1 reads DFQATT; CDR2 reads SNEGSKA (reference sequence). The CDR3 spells CSATTKRGSTDTQYF.

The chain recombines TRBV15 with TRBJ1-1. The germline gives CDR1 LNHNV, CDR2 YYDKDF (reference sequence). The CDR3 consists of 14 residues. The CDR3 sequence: CATSRDDWNTEAFF. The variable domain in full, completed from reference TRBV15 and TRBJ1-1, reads DAMVIQNPRYQVTQFGKPVTLSCSQTLNHNVMYWYQQKSSQAPKLLFHYYDKDFNNEADTPDNFQSRRPNTSFCFLDIRSPGLGDTAMYLCATSRDDWNTEAFFGQGTRLTVV.

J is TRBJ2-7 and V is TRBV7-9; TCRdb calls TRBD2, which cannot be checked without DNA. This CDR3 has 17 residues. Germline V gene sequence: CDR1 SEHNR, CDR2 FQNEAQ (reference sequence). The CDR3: CASSPPAAGVSRYEQYF.

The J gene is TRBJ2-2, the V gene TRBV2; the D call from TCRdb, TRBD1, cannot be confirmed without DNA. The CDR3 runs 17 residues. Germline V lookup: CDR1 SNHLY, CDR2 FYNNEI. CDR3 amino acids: CASSLLLDRHNTGELFF.